What follows are 9 T cell receptor beta chains derived from one specimen sequenced in a study of blood T cells in healthy people across ages (dated by TCRdb to the mid-2010s). Library preparation used 5' RACE. Reads for this sample came from an Illumina HiSeq 2500. The second PCR ran for roughly 7 to 11 cycles and used a J-beta primer mix along with a sample-barcoded 5' primer. TCRdb reran the public reads through fastp at Q25 and MiXCR, keeping productive beta chains. Each record represents a unique CDR3 protein, reported with the most common genes and DNA among its rows. The sample table records around 780,000 distinct CDR3 sequences; around 25% of these occur just once. 3% of the sample is taken by the ten largest. These same records also appear under a second study, on T cells of mothers and their children.

Sequenced input: blood. These receptors were taken from a boy younger than 18 in good health.

This clonotype showed up just a few times. The rearrangement joins TRBV11-1 to TRBJ2-7, with no clear D. In germline, CDR1 is SGHAT, CDR2 FQDESV (reference sequence). The CDR3 contains 12 residues. The V end was cut by 2 bases, the J end by 5 bases, with 7 bases between. The chain's CDR3 is CASSLSRDEQYF. The DNA of the CDR3 is TGTGCCAGCAGCTTATCCCGTGACGAGCAGTACTTC.

This chain connects TRBV20-1 to TRBJ1-1, with a weak D call TRBD1 (6 bases). The germline CDR1 and CDR2 sequences are DFQATT and SNEGSKA (reference sequence). V lost 5 bases, J lost 9 bases, and 25 bases lay in between. This CDR3 is built from 15 residues. CDR3 protein: CSASTGGGAPEKAFF. In DNA form, the CDR3 reads TGCAGTGCTTCAACGGGGGGGGGCGCCCCCGAGAAAGCTTTCTTT.

V usage is TRBV7-2 and J usage is TRBJ1-1; maybe TRBD1 (6 bases). Germline CDR1 is SGHTA and CDR2 is FQGNSA. V lost 4 bases, J lost 4 bases, and 13 bases lay in between. The CDR3 contains 14 residues. CDR3 residues: CASSWEQGSTEAFF. The CDR3 DNA reads as TGTGCCAGCAGCTGGGAACAGGGATCCACTGAAGCTTTCTTT.

This clonotype was counted a few times. This chain uses TRBV20-1 with TRBJ1-2; TRBD1 agrees at 7 bases. The CDR3 loop spans 15 amino acids. Germline CDR1 reads DFQATT; CDR2 reads SNEGSKA (reference sequence). J gave up 0 bases and V 5 bases, and 9 bases lay outside the gene matches. The CDR3 protein is CSAYPKGQTNYGYTF. CDR3 nucleotides: TGCAGTGCTTACCCCAAGGGACAGACTAACTATGGCTACACCTTC.

The V and J genes are TRBV20-1 and TRBJ2-7; D gene unclear. Germline CDR1 and CDR2: DFQATT and SNEGSKA (reference sequence). Trimming removed 6 bases from V and 9 bases from J, with 15 bases in between. The CDR3 extends over 11 amino acids. CDR3 amino acids: CSAEASTVQYF. In DNA form, the CDR3 reads TGCAGTGCCGAGGCCTCCACGGTGCAGTACTTC.

This clonotype was detected ten times or more. V usage is TRBV5-1 and J usage is TRBJ2-5; maybe TRBD2 (6 bases). The germline gives CDR1 SGHRS, CDR2 YFSETQ. CDR3 length: 14 residues. V was clipped by 1 base and J by 5 bases, with 12 bases between them. CDR3 coding DNA: TGCGCCAGCAGCTTGATGGAGGGGTTGGAGACCCAGTACTTC. Translation gives CASSLMEGLETQYF.

The CDR3 DNA reads TGCAGTGGGGGTTCGGGGACAGGGTACGAGCAGTACTTC. This codes for CSGGSGTGYEQYF. The chain joins TRBV20-1 to TRBJ2-1; TRBD1 agrees at 9 bases. The J call may be in error: the DNA end matches TRBJ2-7 better. CDR1 DFQATT and CDR2 SNEGSKA come from the germline V gene (reference sequence). The CDR3 has 13 residues.

This clonotype was counted only a few times. The CDR3: CAISEWAGGSGQPQHF. The CDR3 bases are TGTGCCATCAGTGAATGGGCAGGGGGCAGTGGTCAGCCCCAGCATTTT. V is TRBV10-3 and J is TRBJ1-5; TRBD1 matches at 8 bases. The CDR3 is made up of 16 amino acids. From germline, CDR1 is ENHRY and CDR2 SYGVKD. V trimming: 3 bases; J trimming: 6 bases; junction bases outside the gene matches: 10.

The genes are TRBV20-1 and TRBJ1-1; D may be TRBD1 (5 bases). Germline values: CDR1 DFQATT, CDR2 SNEGSKA (reference sequence). This CDR3 is built from 14 residues. The V end lost 0 bases, the J end lost 2 bases, and 10 bases lay between the germline ends. The CDR3 DNA is TGCAGTGCTAGAGAGCCTAGGGGTAACACTGAAGCTTTCTTT. Translating gives CSAREPRGNTEAFF.